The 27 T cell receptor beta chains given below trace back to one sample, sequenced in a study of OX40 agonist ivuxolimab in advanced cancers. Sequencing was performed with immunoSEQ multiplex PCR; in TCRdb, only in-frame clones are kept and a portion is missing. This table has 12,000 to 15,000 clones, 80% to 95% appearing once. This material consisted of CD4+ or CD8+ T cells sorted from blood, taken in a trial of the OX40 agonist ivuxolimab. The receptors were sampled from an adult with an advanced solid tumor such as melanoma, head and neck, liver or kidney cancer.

The CDR3 sequence is CASSNDRDRITYEQYF. CDR3 nucleotide sequence: TGCGCCAGCAGCAACGACCGGGACAGGATTACCTACGAGCAGTACTTC. The chain is built from TRBV5-1 and TRBJ2-7, with 8 bases fitting TRBD1. Germline values: CDR1 SGHRS, CDR2 YFSETQ. The CDR3 totals 16 residues. V lost 4 bases and J lost 2; bases outside the gene matches: 11.

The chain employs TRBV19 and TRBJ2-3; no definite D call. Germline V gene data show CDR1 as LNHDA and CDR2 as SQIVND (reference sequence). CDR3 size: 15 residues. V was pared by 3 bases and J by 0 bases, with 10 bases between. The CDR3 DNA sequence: TGTGCCAGTAGTATGGAGTTTTCTAGCACAGATACGCAGTATTTT. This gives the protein CASSMEFSSTDTQYF.

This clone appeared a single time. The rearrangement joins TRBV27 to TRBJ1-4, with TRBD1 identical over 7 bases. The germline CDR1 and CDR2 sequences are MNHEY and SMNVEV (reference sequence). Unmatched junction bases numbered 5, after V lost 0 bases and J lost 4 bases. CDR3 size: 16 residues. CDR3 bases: TGTGCCAGCAGTTTATCTGGGACAGTTTTTAATGAAAAACTGTTTTTT. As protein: CASSLSGTVFNEKLFF.

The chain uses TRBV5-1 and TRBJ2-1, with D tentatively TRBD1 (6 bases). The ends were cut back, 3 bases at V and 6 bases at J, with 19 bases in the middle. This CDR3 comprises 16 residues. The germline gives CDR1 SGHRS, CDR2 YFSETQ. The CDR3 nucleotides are TGCGCCAGCAGCTCAAAACAGGGCTCGCTCTCCAATGAGCAGTTCTTC. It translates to CASSSKQGSLSNEQFF. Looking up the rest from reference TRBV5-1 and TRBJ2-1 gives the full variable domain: KAGVTQTPRYLIKTRGQQVTLSCSPISGHRSVSWYQQTPGQGLQFLFEYFSETQRNKGNFPGRFSGRQFSNSRSEMNVSTLELGDSALYLCASSSKQGSLSNEQFFGPGTRLTVL.

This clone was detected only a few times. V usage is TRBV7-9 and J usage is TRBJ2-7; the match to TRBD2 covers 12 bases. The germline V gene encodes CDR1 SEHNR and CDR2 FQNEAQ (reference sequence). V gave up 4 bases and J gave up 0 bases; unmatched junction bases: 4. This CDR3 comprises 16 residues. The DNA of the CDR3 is TGTGCCAGCAGCTCCCTAGCGGGAGGGACCTCCTACGAGCAGTACTTC. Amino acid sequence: CASSSLAGGTSYEQYF.

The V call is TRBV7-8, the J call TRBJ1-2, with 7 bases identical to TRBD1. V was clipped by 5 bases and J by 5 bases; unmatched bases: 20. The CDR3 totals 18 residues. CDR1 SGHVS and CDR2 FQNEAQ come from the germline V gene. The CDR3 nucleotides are TGTGCCAGCAGCCCTGCGGGACAGATTGAGGCCCGATTATATGGCTACACCTTC. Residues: CASSPAGQIEARLYGYTF.

The CDR3 loop is CASRLAASYGYTF. As DNA, the CDR3 is TGTGCCAGCCGACTTGCAGCTTCTTATGGCTACACCTTC. The genes are TRBV27 and TRBJ1-2; no firm D call. V was clipped by 8 bases and J by 5 bases, with 15 bases between them. The CDR3 has 13 residues. Germline V gives CDR1 MNHEY, CDR2 SMNVEV (reference sequence).

The CDR3 region has the DNA TGTGCCAGCAGCCCCTCGGGAGCGGGGGCGATCGAGCAGTACTTC. It codes for CASSPSGAGAIEQYF. This chain connects TRBV9 to TRBJ2-7, with 8 bases matching TRBD2. V shed 4 bases and J 6 bases; nucleotides not matched to a gene: 12. Germline CDR1 and CDR2: SGDLS and YYNGEE. This CDR3 comprises 15 residues.

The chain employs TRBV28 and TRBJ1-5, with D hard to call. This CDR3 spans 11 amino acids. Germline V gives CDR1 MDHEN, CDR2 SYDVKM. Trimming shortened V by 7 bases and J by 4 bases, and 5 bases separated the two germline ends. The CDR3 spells CASILNQPQHF. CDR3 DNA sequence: TGTGCCAGCATCTTGAATCAGCCCCAGCATTTT.

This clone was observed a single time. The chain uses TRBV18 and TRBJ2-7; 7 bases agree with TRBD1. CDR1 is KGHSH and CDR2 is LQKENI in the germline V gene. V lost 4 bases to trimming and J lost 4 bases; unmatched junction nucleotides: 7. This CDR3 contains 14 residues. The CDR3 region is CASSLDRAKYEQYF. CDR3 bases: TGTGCCAGCTCACTCGACAGGGCGAAGTACGAGCAGTACTTC.

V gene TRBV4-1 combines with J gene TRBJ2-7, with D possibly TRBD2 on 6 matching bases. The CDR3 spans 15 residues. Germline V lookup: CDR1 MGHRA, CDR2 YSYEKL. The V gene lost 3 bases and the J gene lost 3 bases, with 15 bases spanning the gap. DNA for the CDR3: TGCGCCAGCAGCCAGGGATGGGGGGATGGCTACGAGCAGTACTTC. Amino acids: CASSQGWGDGYEQYF.

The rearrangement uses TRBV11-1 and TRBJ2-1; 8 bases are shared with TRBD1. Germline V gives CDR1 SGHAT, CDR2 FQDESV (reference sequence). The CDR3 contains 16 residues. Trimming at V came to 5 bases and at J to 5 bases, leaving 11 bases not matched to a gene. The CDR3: CASSRIGTGANNEQFF. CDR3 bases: TGTGCCAGCAGCCGCATAGGGACAGGAGCTAACAATGAGCAGTTCTTC.

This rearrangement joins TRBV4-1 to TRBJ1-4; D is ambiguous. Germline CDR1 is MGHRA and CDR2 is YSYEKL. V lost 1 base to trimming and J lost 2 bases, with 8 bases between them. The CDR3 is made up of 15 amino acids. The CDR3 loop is CASSQGALTNEKLFF. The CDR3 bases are TGCGCCAGCAGCCAAGGGGCCTTGACTAATGAAAAACTGTTTTTT.

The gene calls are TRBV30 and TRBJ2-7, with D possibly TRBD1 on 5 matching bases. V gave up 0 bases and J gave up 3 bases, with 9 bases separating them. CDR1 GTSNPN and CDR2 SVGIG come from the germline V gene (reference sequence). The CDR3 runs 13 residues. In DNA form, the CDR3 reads TGTGCCTGGAGTGTTGGGCAGGGCTACGAGCAGTACTTC. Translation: CAWSVGQGYEQYF.

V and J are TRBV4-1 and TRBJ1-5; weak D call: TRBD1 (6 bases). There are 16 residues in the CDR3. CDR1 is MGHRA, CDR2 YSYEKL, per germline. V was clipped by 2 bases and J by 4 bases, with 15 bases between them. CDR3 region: CASSQQGSSLNQPQHF. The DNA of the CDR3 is TGCGCCAGCAGCCAACAGGGGTCCTCACTAAATCAGCCCCAGCATTTT.

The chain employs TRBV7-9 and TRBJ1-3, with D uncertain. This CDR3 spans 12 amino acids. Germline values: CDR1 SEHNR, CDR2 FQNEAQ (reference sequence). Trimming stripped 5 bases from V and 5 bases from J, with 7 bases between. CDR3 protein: CASSPERNTIYF. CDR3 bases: TGTGCCAGCAGCCCAGAGAGAAACACCATATATTTT.

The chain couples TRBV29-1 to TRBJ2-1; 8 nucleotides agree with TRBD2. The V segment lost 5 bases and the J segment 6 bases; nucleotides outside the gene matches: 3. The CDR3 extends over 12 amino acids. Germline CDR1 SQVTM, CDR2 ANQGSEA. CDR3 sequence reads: CSVPGTSNEQFF. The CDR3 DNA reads TGCAGCGTTCCCGGGACTAGCAATGAGCAGTTCTTC.

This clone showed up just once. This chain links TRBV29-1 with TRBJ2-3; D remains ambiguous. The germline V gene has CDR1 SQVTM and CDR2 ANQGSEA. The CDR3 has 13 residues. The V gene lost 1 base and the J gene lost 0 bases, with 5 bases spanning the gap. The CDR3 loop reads CSVEAGSTDTQYF. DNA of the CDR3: TGCAGCGTTGAAGCGGGTAGCACAGATACGCAGTATTTT.

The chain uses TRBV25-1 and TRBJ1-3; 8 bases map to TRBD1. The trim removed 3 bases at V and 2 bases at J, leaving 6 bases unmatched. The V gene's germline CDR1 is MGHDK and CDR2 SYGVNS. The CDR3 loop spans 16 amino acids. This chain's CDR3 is CASSDGTGQPGNTIYF. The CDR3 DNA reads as TGTGCCAGCAGTGACGGGACAGGACAGCCTGGAAACACCATATATTTT.

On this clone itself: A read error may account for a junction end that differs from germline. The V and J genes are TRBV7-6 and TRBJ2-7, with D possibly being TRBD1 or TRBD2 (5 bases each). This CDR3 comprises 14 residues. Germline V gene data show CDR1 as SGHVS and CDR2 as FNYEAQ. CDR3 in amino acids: CAGSLEGSSYEQYF. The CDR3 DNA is TGTGCCGGCAGCTTAGAGGGGTCCTCCTACGAGCAGTACTTC.

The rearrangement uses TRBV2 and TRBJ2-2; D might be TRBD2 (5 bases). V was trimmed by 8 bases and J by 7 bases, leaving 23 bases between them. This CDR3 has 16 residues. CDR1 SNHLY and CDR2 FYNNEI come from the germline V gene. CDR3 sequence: CASYGMGSAPGGELFF. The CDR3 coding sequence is TGTGCCAGCTATGGCATGGGGAGCGCGCCAGGCGGGGAGCTGTTTTTT.

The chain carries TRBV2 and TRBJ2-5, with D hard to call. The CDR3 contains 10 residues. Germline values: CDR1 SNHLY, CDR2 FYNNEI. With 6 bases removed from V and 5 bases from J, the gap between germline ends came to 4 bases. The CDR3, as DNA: TGTGCCAGCAGAAGGGAGACCCAGTACTTC. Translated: CASRRETQYF. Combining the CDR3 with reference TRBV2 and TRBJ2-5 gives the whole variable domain EPEVTQTPSHQVTQMGQEVILRCVPISNHLYFYWYRQILGQKVEFLVSFYNNEISEKSEIFDDQFSVERPDGSNFTLKIRSTKLEDSAMYFCASRRETQYFGPGTRLLVL.

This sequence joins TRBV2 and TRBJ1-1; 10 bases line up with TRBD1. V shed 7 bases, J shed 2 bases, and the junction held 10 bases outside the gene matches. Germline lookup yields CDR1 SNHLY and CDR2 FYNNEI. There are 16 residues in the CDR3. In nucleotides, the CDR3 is TGTGCCAGCACCCCGGGACAGGGGTACGGAAACACTGAAGCTTTCTTT. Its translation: CASTPGQGYGNTEAFF.

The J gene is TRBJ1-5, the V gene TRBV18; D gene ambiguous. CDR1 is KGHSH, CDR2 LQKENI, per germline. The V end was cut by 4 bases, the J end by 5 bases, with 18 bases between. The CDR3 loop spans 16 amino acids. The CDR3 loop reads CASSRNPRGSDQPQHF. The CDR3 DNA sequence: TGTGCCAGCTCACGTAATCCAAGAGGGTCAGATCAGCCCCAGCATTTT. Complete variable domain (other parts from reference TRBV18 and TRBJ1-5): NAGVMQNPRHLVRRRGQEARLRCSPMKGHSHVYWYRQLPEEGLKFMVYLQKENIIDESGMPKERFSAEFPKEGPSILRIQQVVRGDSAAYFCASSRNPRGSDQPQHFGDGTRLSIL.

CDR3 region: CASSLAPSPGYSVGELFF. The CDR3 region has the DNA TGTGCCAGCAGCTTAGCCCCCTCGCCAGGGTATTCCGTCGGGGAGCTGTTTTTT. This rearrangement joins TRBV11-2 to TRBJ2-2, with TRBD1 as a possible D gene (5 bases). CDR1 and CDR2 from the germline V gene are SGHAT and FQNNGV. The ends were cut back, 1 base at V and 7 bases at J, with 22 bases in the middle. The CDR3 spans 18 residues.

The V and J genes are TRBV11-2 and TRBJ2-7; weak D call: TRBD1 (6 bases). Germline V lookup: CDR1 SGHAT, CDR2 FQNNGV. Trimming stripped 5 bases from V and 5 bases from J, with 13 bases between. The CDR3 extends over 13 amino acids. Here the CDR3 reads CASSGLDSHEQYF. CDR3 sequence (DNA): TGTGCCAGCAGCGGTTTGGACAGTCACGAGCAGTACTTC.

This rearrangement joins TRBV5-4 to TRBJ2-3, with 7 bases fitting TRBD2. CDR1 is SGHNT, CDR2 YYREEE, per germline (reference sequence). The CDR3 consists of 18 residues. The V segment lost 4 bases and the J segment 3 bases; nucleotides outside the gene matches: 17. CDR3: CASSPMGLGRGRTDTQYF. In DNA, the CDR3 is TGTGCCAGCAGCCCCATGGGGCTAGGGCGGGGGAGGACAGATACGCAGTATTTT.